The subject of this entry is one T cell receptor (beta chain). Its antigen is undetermined. The sample is drawn from a study of CD8+ T cells in alopecia areata. Study-wide context: It was 6 to 18 months of tofacitinib, and then there were 6 months off drug. Study results and limitations: Among the top 100, expanded CD8+ clones were significantly decreased by tofacitinib, as was scalp clonality. Compared with normal scalp, lesional scalp had higher clonality and more expanded CD8+ clones.

Regarding treatment: oral pan-JAK inhibitor, 5-10 mg twice daily. Peripheral blood samples and lesional scalp punch biopsies were obtained from alopecia areata patients. Germline assignment: CDR1 GTSNPN and CDR2 SVGIG (reference sequence). This CDR3 contains 14 residues. V was shortened by 1 base and J by 7 bases, with 15 bases between the two germline ends. Reverse transcribed after extraction, RNA yielded cDNA as the sequencing template. The data were produced by immunoSEQ multiplex PCR, yet TCRdb's version contains in-frame clones alone and is incomplete. The sample contains about 200,000 clones, approximately 38% of which appear only once.

The specimen was CD4+ T cells sorted from blood, collected between weeks 30 and 35, from a patient treated with tofacitinib. The rearrangement joins TRBV30 to TRBJ2-3; D is perhaps TRBD1 (6 bases). This TCR came from a human donor with alopecia areata. This CDR3 reads CAWSEKQGVNTQYF. The CDR3 DNA reads TGTGCCTGGAGTGAGAAACAGGGCGTAAATACGCAGTATTTT.